What follows are 28 T cell receptor beta chains derived from one specimen sequenced in a study of T cells in Graves' hyperthyroidism and ophthalmopathy (dated by TCRdb to between 2019 and 2020). To prepare the library, multiplex PCR was applied. Sequencing was carried out with an Illumina HiSeq 2000. TCR beta CDR3 regions were amplified from RNA transcripts. The first round of RT-PCR for the TCR CDR3 was performed with the HTBI primer set and the Qiagen OneStep RT-PCR kit. Starting from the raw public reads, TCRdb applied fastp trimming at Q25, assembled clones with MiXCR and retained in-frame beta chains. Each entry merges the rows of one CDR3 protein and shows their most common DNA and genes. The sample data list 600,000 to 850,000 distinct CDR3 sequences, and under 20% of these were observed just once. Clones ranked in the top ten supply over 15% of the sample. Material for sequencing was blood. These receptors came from a woman between 45 and 65 years old with Graves' hyperthyroidism that later progressed to Graves' ophthalmopathy.

The chain couples TRBV3-1 to TRBJ1-1; weak D call: TRBD1 (6 bases). The CDR3 runs to 18 residues. Trimming removed 0 bases from V and 1 base from J, with 18 bases in between. From germline, CDR1 is LGHDT and CDR2 YNNKEL (reference sequence). CDR3 region: CASSQEAGEVRGNTEAFF. DNA for the CDR3: TGTGCCAGCAGCCAAGAGGCAGGGGAAGTGAGAGGGAACACTGAAGCTTTCTTT.

For this clonotype: A much more abundant neighbour one base away suggests this may be a read error. This sequence joins TRBV12-3 or TRBV12-4 and TRBJ2-7; D is perhaps TRBD1 or TRBD2 (5 bases each). The CDR3 covers 13 residues. V lost 6 bases and J lost 2, with 11 bases in between. The CDR3 sequence is CASRRRGTYEQYF. CDR3 DNA sequence: TGTGCCAGCAGGCGACGGGGCACCTACGAGCAGTACTTC.

The chain employs TRBV11-1 and TRBJ2-2; D uncertain. Germline V CDR1 and CDR2: SGHAT, FQDESV (reference sequence). CDR3 length equals 14 residues. V lost 3 bases and J 4 bases, leaving 9 bases between the germline ends. Here the CDR3 reads CASSFNRATGELFF. In nucleotides, the CDR3 is TGTGCCAGCAGCTTCAATCGGGCCACCGGGGAGCTGTTTTTT.

On this clonotype: Possible read error: a much larger clone is one base away. The chain recombines TRBV5-6 with TRBJ1-4; D gene uncertain. Germline values: CDR1 SGHDT, CDR2 YYEEEE. The CDR3 consists of 13 residues. V lost 5 bases, J lost 3 bases, and 8 bases lay in between. CDR3 in DNA: TGTGCCAGCAGTGGAGCGCCTAATGAAAAACTGTTTTTT. It codes for CASSGAPNEKLFF.

This chain links TRBV20-1 with TRBJ2-3; 11 nucleotides agree with TRBD2. Trimming cost V 1 base and J 6 bases; bases outside gene matches: 9. There are 16 residues in the CDR3. CDR1 is DFQATT and CDR2 is SNEGSKA in the germline V gene (reference sequence). DNA for the CDR3: TGCAGTGCTAGAGTCCAGGGGACTAGCGGTTTCGATACGCAGTATTTT. It yields the protein CSARVQGTSGFDTQYF.

The chain joins TRBV9 to TRBJ1-1, with D unresolved. Looked up from germline, CDR1 is SGDLS and CDR2 is YYNGEE. The CDR3 loop spans 12 amino acids. Trimming pared 0 bases from V and 10 bases from J, leaving 10 bases between. CDR3 nucleotide sequence: TGTGCCAGCAGCGTAGTAGAGGGAGCAGCTTTCTTT. Protein product: CASSVVEGAAFF.

The rearrangement links TRBV6-1 to TRBJ1-4; D perhaps matches TRBD1 (5 bases). Germline V gene sequence: CDR1 MNHNS, CDR2 SASEGT. The CDR3 extends over 14 amino acids. V gave up 6 bases and J gave up 8 bases, with 16 bases separating them. This chain's CDR3 is CASRPGGIGEKLFF. CDR3 nucleotides: TGTGCCAGCAGACCGGGGGGTATTGGAGAAAAACTGTTTTTT.

This clonotype was counted only a few times. The chain is built from TRBV6-1 and TRBJ1-4; D call uncertain. V was cut by 5 bases and J by 4 bases, with 8 bases left in between. The CDR3 extends over 13 amino acids. Looked up from germline, CDR1 is MNHNS and CDR2 is SASEGT. The CDR3 reads CASSWSVNEKLFF. The CDR3 region has the DNA TGTGCCAGCAGTTGGAGCGTTAATGAAAAACTGTTTTTT.

The rearrangement links TRBV5-4 to TRBJ1-1, with 9 bases that match TRBD1. The CDR3 is made up of 15 amino acids. Trimming cost V 4 bases and J 2 bases; bases outside gene matches: 6. The germline gives CDR1 SGHNT, CDR2 YYREEE (reference sequence). The CDR3 DNA reads as TGTGCCAGCAGCGCCGGACAGGGGTTCAACACTGAAGCTTTCTTT. This encodes CASSAGQGFNTEAFF.

This clonotype was seen at least ten times. This sequence joins TRBV5-1 and TRBJ1-1; D possibly corresponds to TRBD1 (5 bases). The CDR3 spans 15 residues. Germline V lookup: CDR1 SGHRS, CDR2 YFSETQ. V was trimmed by 1 base and J by 1 base, leaving 11 bases between them. In DNA, the CDR3 is TGCGCCAGCAGCTTGCAGGGAAAGGAGAACACTGAAGCTTTCTTT. This codes for CASSLQGKENTEAFF.

In its sample, this clonotype was seen many times. The genes are TRBV6-5 and TRBJ2-7, with D perhaps TRBD1 (5 bases). This CDR3 is built from 14 residues. The V end lost 0 bases, the J end lost 3 bases, and 9 bases lay between the germline ends. The germline CDR1 and CDR2 sequences are MNHEY and SVGAGI. CDR3 residues: CASSYSPQGYEQYF. The CDR3 DNA follows: TGTGCCAGCAGTTACTCCCCGCAGGGCTACGAGCAGTACTTC.

The sample holds a few counts of this clonotype. The CDR3 nucleotides read TGTGCCAGCAGCATCCAGGGGGGGTGGAACACCGGGGAGCTGTTTTTT. Amino acids: CASSIQGGWNTGELFF. The gene calls are TRBV11-3 and TRBJ2-2; D might be TRBD1 or TRBD2, each matching 7 bases. This CDR3 is built from 16 residues. Germline V CDR1 and CDR2: SGHNT, YENEEA. Trimming pared 5 bases from V and 1 base from J, leaving 14 bases between.

This clonotype has a handful of counts. This chain links TRBV30 with TRBJ1-1; D unresolved. The ends were cut back, 8 bases at V and 3 bases at J, with 10 bases in the middle. CDR1 GTSNPN and CDR2 SVGIG come from the germline V gene (reference sequence). This CDR3 has 11 residues. The CDR3 sequence is CARQAYTEAFF. The CDR3 nucleotides are TGTGCCCGCCAGGCGTACACTGAAGCTTTCTTT.

This clonotype was seen more than once but under ten times. V is TRBV27 and J is TRBJ1-4, with unresolved D. The V end was cut by 3 bases, the J end by 7 bases, with 9 bases between. The CDR3 runs 13 residues. Germline V gene sequence: CDR1 MNHEY, CDR2 SMNVEV (reference sequence). The CDR3, as DNA: TGTGCCAGCAGTTTGAACCGCGGTGAAAAACTGTTTTTT. This sequence encodes CASSLNRGEKLFF. Using reference TRBV27 and TRBJ1-4 for the parts outside the CDR3, the full variable domain is EAQVTQNPRYLITVTGKKLTVTCSQNMNHEYMSWYRQDPGLGLRQIYYSMNVEVTDKGDVPEGYKVSRKEKRNFPLILESPSPNQTSLYFCASSLNRGEKLFFGSGTQLSVL.

A few counts support this clonotype. The V gene is TRBV6-1, the J gene TRBJ2-1; D is ambiguous. This CDR3 is built from 14 residues. The ends were cut back, 6 bases at V and 0 bases at J, with 9 bases in the middle. The V gene's germline CDR1 is MNHNS and CDR2 SASEGT. CDR3 residues: CASRPVSSYNEQFF. CDR3 in DNA: TGTGCCAGCAGACCCGTGAGCTCCTACAATGAGCAGTTCTTC.

The rearrangement joins TRBV2 to TRBJ1-3; D is undetermined. V was shortened by 7 bases and J by 0 bases, with 10 bases between the two germline ends. Germline V CDR1 and CDR2: SNHLY, FYNNEI. This CDR3 has 14 residues. CDR3 in DNA: TGTGCCAGCACTCAAGAGCGCTCTGGAAACACCATATATTTT. Protein sequence: CASTQERSGNTIYF.

This clonotype was counted many times. The chain uses TRBV6-1 and TRBJ1-2; 9 bases agree with TRBD1. After removal of 6 bases from V and 2 bases from J, the junction contained 7 bases not matched to a gene. The length of the CDR3 is 15 residues. Germline values: CDR1 MNHNS, CDR2 SASEGT. The CDR3 DNA reads TGTGCCAGCAGCCAGGGGACAGGGATCAACTATGGCTACACCTTC. Translated: CASSQGTGINYGYTF.

This clonotype was seen a few times. The genes are TRBV27 and TRBJ2-3; weak D call: TRBD2 (6 bases). Deletions cut 5 bases from V and 4 bases from J, with 22 bases between. The CDR3 loop spans 17 amino acids. Germline V lookup: CDR1 MNHEY, CDR2 SMNVEV (reference sequence). Here the CDR3 reads CASSPREALAWADTQYF. In DNA, the CDR3 is TGTGCCAGCAGTCCCCGAGAGGCCCTAGCGTGGGCAGATACGCAGTATTTT.

In nucleotides, the CDR3 is TGTGCCAGCAGCTCAGGAGGGGTAGCAAAAGGCTACACCTTC. The encoded protein is CASSSGGVAKGYTF. The rearrangement uses TRBV9 and TRBJ1-2, with D possibly TRBD1 on 5 matching bases. This CDR3 has 14 residues. V lost 4 bases to trimming and J lost 8 bases, with 18 bases between them. Germline loops: CDR1 SGDLS, CDR2 YYNGEE.

The chain recombines TRBV7-3 with TRBJ1-1; TRBD1 is a possible D gene (5 bases). V was pared by 2 bases and J by 6 bases, with 10 bases between. Per the germline V gene, CDR1 is SGHTA and CDR2 is FQGTGA. The CDR3 contains 13 residues. Written as DNA, the CDR3 is TGTGCCAGCAGCTTAGATGGGGGGTCTGAAGCTTTCTTT. Translation gives CASSLDGGSEAFF.

The rearrangement links TRBV6-6 to TRBJ1-5; D unclear. Germline CDR1 reads MNHNY; CDR2 reads SVGAGI (reference sequence). The CDR3 has 15 amino acids. Trimming removed 0 bases at V and 0 bases at J, with 6 bases between. CDR3: CASSYSRISNQPQHF. For the CDR3, the DNA is TGTGCCAGCAGTTACTCGCGGATTAGCAATCAGCCCCAGCATTTT.

This clonotype was detected a few times. The chain joins TRBV19 to TRBJ2-3, with 8 bases fitting TRBD2. Germline CDR1 and CDR2: LNHDA and SQIVND (reference sequence). The CDR3 extends over 13 amino acids. J gave up 5 bases and V 6 bases, and 4 bases lay outside the gene matches. The CDR3 spells CASSGGAGDTQYF. In DNA form, the CDR3 reads TGTGCCAGTAGCGGGGGGGCTGGAGATACGCAGTATTTT.

This clonotype appeared many times. The rearrangement joins TRBV20-1 to TRBJ2-2, with D perhaps matching TRBD1 or TRBD2 (5 bases each). Germline values: CDR1 DFQATT, CDR2 SNEGSKA (reference sequence). The CDR3 is 17 residues long. The V end lost 2 bases, the J end lost 2 bases, and 18 bases lay between the germline ends. As DNA, the CDR3 is TGCAGTGCTAGACCATCCTCCGGGGCCTTAAACACCGGGGAGCTGTTTTTT. Its translation: CSARPSSGALNTGELFF.

The V gene is TRBV12-3 or TRBV12-4, the J gene TRBJ2-1; TRBD1 agrees at 7 bases. The CDR3 length is 13 residues. Trimming at V came to 6 bases and at J to 10 bases, leaving 9 bases not matched to a gene. For the CDR3, the DNA is TGTGCCAGCAGAGAACAGGGGTTAGGGGAGCAGTTCTTC. It specifies CASREQGLGEQFF.

V gene TRBV20-1 combines with J gene TRBJ1-1; no clear D. Germline V gene sequence: CDR1 DFQATT, CDR2 SNEGSKA (reference sequence). V dropped 8 bases and J dropped 7 bases, with 23 bases sitting between them. CDR3 length: 14 residues. The CDR3 here is CSLALVRKGGEAFF. The CDR3 bases are TGCAGTCTAGCACTCGTAAGAAAGGGAGGTGAAGCTTTCTTT.

The V and J genes are TRBV6-9 and TRBJ1-2, with TRBD1 matching 9 bases. The length of the CDR3 is 16 residues. The germline CDR1 and CDR2 sequences are MNHGY and SVAAGI. Losses at the gene ends were 0 bases for V and 4 bases for J; bases not matched to a gene: 6. The CDR3, as DNA: TGTGCCAGCAGTTATTCCGGGACAGGGAATTTCTATGGCTACACCTTC. The encoded protein is CASSYSGTGNFYGYTF.

This clonotype was found many times. The DNA of the CDR3 is TGTGCCAGCAGCCAAGGGATACAGAGGAAAGGTTTGACTGAAGCTTTCTTT. Translation gives CASSQGIQRKGLTEAFF. The rearrangement links TRBV3-1 to TRBJ1-1, with no clear D. The germline V gene has CDR1 LGHDT and CDR2 YNNKEL (reference sequence). V was clipped by 1 base and J by 5 bases, with 20 bases between them. The CDR3 loop spans 17 amino acids.

This clonotype was recorded many times. The V and J genes are TRBV2 and TRBJ1-6, with D unclear. Germline V gives CDR1 SNHLY, CDR2 FYNNEI. V gave up 3 bases and J gave up 10 bases, with 10 bases separating them. There are 13 residues in the CDR3. The CDR3 sequence: CASSDFEGSPLHF. CDR3 DNA sequence: TGTGCCAGCAGTGATTTTGAGGGCTCACCCCTCCACTTT.